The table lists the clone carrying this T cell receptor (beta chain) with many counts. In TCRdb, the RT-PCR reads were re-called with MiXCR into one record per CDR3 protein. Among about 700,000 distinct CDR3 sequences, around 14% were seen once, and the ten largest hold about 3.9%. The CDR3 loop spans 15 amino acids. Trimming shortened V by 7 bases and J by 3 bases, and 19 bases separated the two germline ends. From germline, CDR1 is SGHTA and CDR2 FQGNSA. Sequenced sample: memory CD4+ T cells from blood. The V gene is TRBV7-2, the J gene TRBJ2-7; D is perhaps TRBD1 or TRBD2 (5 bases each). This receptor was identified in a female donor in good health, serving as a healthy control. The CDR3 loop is CASTTGADYHYEQYF. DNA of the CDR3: TGTGCCAGCACCACTGGGGCAGACTATCACTACGAGCAGTACTTC.